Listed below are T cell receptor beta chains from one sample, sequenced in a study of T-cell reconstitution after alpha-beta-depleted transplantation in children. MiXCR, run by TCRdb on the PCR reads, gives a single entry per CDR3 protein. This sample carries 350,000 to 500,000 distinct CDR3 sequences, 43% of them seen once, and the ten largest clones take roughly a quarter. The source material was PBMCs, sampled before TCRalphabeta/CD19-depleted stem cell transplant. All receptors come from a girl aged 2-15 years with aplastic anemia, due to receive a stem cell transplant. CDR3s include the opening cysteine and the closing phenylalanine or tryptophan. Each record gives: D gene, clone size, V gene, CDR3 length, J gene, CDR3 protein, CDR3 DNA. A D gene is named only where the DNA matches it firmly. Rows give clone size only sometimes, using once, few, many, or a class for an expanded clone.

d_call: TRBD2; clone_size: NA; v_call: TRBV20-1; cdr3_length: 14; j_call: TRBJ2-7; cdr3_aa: CSANHGGTSYEQYF; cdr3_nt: TGCAGTGCTAATCACGGGGGGACCTCCTACGAGCAGTACTTC
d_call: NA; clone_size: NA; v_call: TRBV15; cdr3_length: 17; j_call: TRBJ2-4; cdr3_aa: CATRLVGDLTRGNIQYF; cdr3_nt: TGTGCCACGAGACTCGTCGGGGACCTTACCCGGGGGAACATTCAGTACTTC
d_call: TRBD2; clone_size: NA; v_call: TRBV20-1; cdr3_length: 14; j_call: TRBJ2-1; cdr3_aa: CSARKGLANNEQFF; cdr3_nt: TGCAGTGCTAGAAAGGGACTAGCGAACAATGAGCAGTTCTTC
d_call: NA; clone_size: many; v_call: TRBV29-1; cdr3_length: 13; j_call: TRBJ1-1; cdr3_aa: CSPTKGSNTEAFF; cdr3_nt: TGCAGCCCTACAAAGGGCTCGAACACTGAAGCTTTCTTT
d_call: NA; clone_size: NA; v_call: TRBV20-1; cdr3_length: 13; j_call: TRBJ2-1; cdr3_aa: CSGVRGVYNEQFF; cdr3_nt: TGCAGTGGAGTAAGGGGGGTCTACAATGAGCAGTTCTTC
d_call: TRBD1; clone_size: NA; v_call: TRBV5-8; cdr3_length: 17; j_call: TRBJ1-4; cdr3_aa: CASSSPGQSATNEKLFF; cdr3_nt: TGTGCCAGCAGCTCCCCGGGACAGAGTGCAACTAATGAAAAACTGTTTTTT
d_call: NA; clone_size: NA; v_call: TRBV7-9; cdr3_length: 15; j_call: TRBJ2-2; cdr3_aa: CASSFTRGNTGELFF; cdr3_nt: TGTGCCAGCAGCTTCACGCGGGGGAACACCGGGGAGCTGTTTTTT
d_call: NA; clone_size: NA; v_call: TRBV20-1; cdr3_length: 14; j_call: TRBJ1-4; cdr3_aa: CSARAGAVHEKLFF; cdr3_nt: TGCAGTGCTAGGGCGGGGGCCGTCCATGAAAAACTGTTTTTT
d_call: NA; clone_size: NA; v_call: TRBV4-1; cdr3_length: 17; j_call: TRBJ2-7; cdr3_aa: CASRRALGDATASEQYF; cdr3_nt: TGCGCCAGCAGACGAGCTTTAGGGGACGCCACAGCCTCCGAGCAGTACTTC
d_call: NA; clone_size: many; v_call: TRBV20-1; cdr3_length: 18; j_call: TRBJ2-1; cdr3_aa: CSARDSRFLGSSYNEQFF; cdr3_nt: TGCAGTGCTAGAGATTCTCGGTTCTTGGGGAGCTCCTACAATGAGCAGTTCTTC
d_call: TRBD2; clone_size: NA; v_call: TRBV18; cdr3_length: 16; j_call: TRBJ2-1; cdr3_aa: CASSPASGGARNEQFF; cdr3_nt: TGTGCCAGCTCACCGGCTAGCGGGGGGGCCCGGAATGAGCAGTTCTTC
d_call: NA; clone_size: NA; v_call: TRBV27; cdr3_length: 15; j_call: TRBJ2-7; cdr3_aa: CASSLSRGRSHEQYF; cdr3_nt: TGTGCCAGCAGTTTATCTCGGGGGCGGTCCCACGAGCAGTACTTC
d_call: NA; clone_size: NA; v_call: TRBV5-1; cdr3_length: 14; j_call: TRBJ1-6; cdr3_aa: CASSQMLDNSPLHF; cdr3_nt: TGCGCCAGCTCACAGATGTTGGATAATTCACCCCTCCACTTT
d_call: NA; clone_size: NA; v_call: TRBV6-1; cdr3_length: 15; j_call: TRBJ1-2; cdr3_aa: CASRVSGRGDYGYTF; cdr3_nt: TGTGCCAGCAGAGTCTCGGGCCGGGGAGACTATGGCTACACCTTC
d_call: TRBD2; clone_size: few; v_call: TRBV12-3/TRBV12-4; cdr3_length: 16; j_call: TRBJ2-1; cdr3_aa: CASSFGRVAGKYEQFF; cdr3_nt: TGTGCCAGCAGTTTTGGTAGGGTAGCGGGAAAATATGAGCAGTTCTTC
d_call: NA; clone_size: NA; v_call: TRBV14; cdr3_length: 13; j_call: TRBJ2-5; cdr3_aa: CASSQEGRLTQYF; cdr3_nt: TGTGCCAGCAGCCAAGAGGGACGGCTGACCCAGTACTTC
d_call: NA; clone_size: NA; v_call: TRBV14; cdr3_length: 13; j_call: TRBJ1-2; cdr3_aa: CASSQRQGDAYTF; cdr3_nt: TGTGCCAGCAGCCAGCGGCAGGGCGATGCCTACACCTTC
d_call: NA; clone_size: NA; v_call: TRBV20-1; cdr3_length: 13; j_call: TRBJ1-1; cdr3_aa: CSAGSLENTEAFF; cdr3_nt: TGCAGTGCCGGATCCTTGGAGAACACTGAAGCTTTCTTT
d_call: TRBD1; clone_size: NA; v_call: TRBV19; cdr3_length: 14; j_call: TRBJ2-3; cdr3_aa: CASSRDSITDTQYF; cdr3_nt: TGTGCCAGTAGTCGGGACAGCATCACAGATACGCAGTATTTT
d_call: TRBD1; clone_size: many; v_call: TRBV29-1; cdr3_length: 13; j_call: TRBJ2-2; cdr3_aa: CSVGQGNTGELFF; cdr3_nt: TGCAGCGTTGGACAGGGGAACACCGGGGAGCTGTTTTTT
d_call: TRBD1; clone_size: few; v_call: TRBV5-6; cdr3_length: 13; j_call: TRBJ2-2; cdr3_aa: CASRFGTAGELFF; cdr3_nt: TGTGCCAGCAGATTTGGGACAGCCGGGGAGCTGTTTTTT
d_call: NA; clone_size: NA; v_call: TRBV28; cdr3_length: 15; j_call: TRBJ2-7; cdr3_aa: CASSLGVTLSYEQYF; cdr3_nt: TGTGCCAGCAGTTTAGGTGTAACCCTATCCTACGAGCAGTACTTC
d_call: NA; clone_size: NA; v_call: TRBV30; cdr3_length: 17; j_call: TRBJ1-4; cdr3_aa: CAWSVLGRIGTNEKLFF; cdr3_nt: TGTGCCTGGAGTGTACTCGGGCGAATTGGTACTAATGAAAAACTGTTTTTT
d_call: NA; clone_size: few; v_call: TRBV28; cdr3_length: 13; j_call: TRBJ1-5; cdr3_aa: CASRGDGGEPQHF; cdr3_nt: TGTGCCAGCAGGGGGGACGGGGGAGAGCCCCAGCATTTT